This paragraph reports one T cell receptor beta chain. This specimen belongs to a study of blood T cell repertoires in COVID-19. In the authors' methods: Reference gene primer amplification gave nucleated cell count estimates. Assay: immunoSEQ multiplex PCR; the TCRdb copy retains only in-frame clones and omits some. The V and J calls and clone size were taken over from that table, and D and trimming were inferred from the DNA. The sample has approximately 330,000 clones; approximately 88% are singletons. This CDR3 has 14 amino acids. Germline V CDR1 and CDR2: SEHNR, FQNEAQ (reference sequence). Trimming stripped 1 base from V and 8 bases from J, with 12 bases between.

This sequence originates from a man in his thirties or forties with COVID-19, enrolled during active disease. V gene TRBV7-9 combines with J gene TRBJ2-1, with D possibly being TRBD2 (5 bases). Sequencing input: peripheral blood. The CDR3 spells CASSLVALVDEQFF. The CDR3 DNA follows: TGTGCCAGCAGCTTAGTCGCACTAGTTGATGAGCAGTTCTTC.